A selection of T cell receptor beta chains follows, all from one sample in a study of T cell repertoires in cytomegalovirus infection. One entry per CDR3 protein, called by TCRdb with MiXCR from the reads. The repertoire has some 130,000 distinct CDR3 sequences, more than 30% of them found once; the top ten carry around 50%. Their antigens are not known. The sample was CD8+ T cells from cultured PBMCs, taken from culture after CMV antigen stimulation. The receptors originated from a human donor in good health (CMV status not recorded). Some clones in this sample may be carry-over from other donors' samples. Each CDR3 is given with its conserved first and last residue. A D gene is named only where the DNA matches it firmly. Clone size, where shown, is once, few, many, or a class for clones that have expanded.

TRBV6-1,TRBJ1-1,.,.,TGTGCCAGCCGCCTGAGCCCCAGGGGCGGGAACACTGAAGCTTTCTTT,CASRLSPRGGNTEAFF
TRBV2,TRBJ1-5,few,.,TGTGCCAGCAGTGAAGGGAAAGGCTTGACACAGCCCCAGCATTTT,CASSEGKGLTQPQHF
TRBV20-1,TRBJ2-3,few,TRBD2,TGCAGTGCAACCTTGGAACTAGCGGGGGCCGGTACGCAGTATTTT,CSATLELAGAGTQYF
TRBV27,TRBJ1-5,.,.,TGTGCCAGCAGTTCGGGCGTTGGGGGGCTCAATCAGCCCCAGCATTTT,CASSSGVGGLNQPQHF
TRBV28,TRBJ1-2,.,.,TGTGCCAGCAGCGCCCCCGGGGCGGCCTCGTGGGGCTACACCTTC,CASSAPGAASWGYTF
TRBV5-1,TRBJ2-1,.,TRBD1,TGCGCCAGCAGCTTGGCCTTGTTAAGGGGGCCTTACAATGAGCAGTTCTTC,CASSLALLRGPYNEQFF
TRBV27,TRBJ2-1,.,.,TGTGCCAGCAGTTTAGGAGCGGCTACCTACAATGAGCAGTTCTTC,CASSLGAATYNEQFF
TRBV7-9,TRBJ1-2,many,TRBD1,TGTGCCAGCAGCTTAGGGACAGGAAACGGCTACACCTTC,CASSLGTGNGYTF
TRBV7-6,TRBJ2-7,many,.,TGTGCCAGCAGCTCGGGGGCCTTTTACGAGCAGTACTTC,CASSSGAFYEQYF
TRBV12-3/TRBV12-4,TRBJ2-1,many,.,TGTGCCAGCAGTGAGGACCAAAGCTCCTACAATGAGCAGTTCTTC,CASSEDQSSYNEQFF
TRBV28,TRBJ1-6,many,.,TGTGCCAGCAGTTTAAGGGGAAAATCCTATAATTCACCCCTCCACTTT,CASSLRGKSYNSPLHF
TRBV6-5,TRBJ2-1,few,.,TGTGCCAGCAGAATATTTTTCGGCGGGGGCCCAAGCCATGAGCAGTTCTTC,CASRIFFGGGPSHEQFF
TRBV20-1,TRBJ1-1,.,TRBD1,TGCAGTGCTAGAGATTTGACAGGGTCCCACACTGAAGCTTTCTTT,CSARDLTGSHTEAFF
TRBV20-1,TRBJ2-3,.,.,TGCAGTGCTAGATCCAGCACAGATACGCAGTATTTT,CSARSSTDTQYF
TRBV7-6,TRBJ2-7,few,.,TGTGCCAGCAGCTCCGGACAGTTCTCCGAGCAGTACTTC,CASSSGQFSEQYF
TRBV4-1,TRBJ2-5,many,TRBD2,TGCGCCAGCAGCCAAGATGCGGCTAGCGGGGAGAGCGAGACCCAGTACTTC,CASSQDAASGESETQYF
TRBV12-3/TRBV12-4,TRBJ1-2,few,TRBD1,TGTGCCAGCAGCTTAGACAGGGGAAACGGCTACACCTTC,CASSLDRGNGYTF
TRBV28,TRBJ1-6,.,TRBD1,TGTGCCAGCAGGGATCCGGGACAGGGGTCTCATTCACCCCTCCACTTT,CASRDPGQGSHSPLHF
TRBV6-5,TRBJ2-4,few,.,TGTGCCAGCAGTTTTTGGGACACCCGAGCCAAAAACATTCAGTACTTC,CASSFWDTRAKNIQYF
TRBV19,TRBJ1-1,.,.,TGTGCTAGTAGCTACTACAGGGAGGTGAACACTGAAGCTTTCTTT,CASSYYREVNTEAFF
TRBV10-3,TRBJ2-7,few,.,TGTGCGCTACGGCCAGGGTCCTCCTACGAGCAGTACTTC,CALRPGSSYEQYF
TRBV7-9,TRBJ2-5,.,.,TGTGCCAGCAGCTTAGCTGGGCAGCGGGAGACCCAGTACTTC,CASSLAGQRETQYF
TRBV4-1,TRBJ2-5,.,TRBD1,TGCGCCAGCAGCCAAGCCCCCCCAGGGGGCGTGGAGACCCAGTACTTC,CASSQAPPGGVETQYF
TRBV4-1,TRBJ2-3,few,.,TGCGCCAGCAGCCAAGTTGAGGGGCGGGTCACAGATACGCAGTATTTT,CASSQVEGRVTDTQYF
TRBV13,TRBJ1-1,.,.,TGTGCCAGCAGCTTAGGAACAGGGTTTGAAGCTTTCTTT,CASSLGTGFEAFF
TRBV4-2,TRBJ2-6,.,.,TGTGCCAGCAGCCAAGTACTCCCGAGGACTGACAGCTCTGGGGCCAACGTCCTGACTTTC,CASSQVLPRTDSSGANVLTF
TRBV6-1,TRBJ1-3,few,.,TGTGCCAGCAGTGGATTGGACTCTGGAAACACCATATATTTT,CASSGLDSGNTIYF
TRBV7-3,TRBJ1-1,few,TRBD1,TGTGCCAGCGCGACAGGGATGAACACTGAAGCTTTCTTT,CASATGMNTEAFF
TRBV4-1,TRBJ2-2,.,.,TGCGCCAGCAGCCATTCAGGGACCGGGGAGCTGTTTTTT,CASSHSGTGELFF
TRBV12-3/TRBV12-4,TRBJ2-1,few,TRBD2,TGTGCCAGCAGTCCTGATGGGACTAGCGGAAATGAGCAGTTCTTC,CASSPDGTSGNEQFF
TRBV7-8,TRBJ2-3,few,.,TGTGCCAGCAGCTCGTTGGACGGAATCCGTTCTAGCACAGATACGCAGTATTTT,CASSSLDGIRSSTDTQYF
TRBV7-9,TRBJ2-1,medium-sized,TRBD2,TGTGCCAGCAGCTCGGCGGGACTAGCGGGGATCTACAATGAGCAGTTCTTC,CASSSAGLAGIYNEQFF
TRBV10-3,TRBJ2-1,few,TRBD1,TGTGCCATCAGTGGCAAGACAGGGAATCCCAATGAGCAGTTCTTC,CAISGKTGNPNEQFF
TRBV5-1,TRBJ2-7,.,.,TGCGCCAGCAACCAGGGGCCATCCTACGAGCAGTACTTC,CASNQGPSYEQYF
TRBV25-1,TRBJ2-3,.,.,TGTGCCAGCAGTGGACTAGGCCCCCTGAGCACAGATACGCAGTATTTT,CASSGLGPLSTDTQYF
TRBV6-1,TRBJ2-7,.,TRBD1,TGTGCCAGCAAGATGGACAGGGCACCCTACGAGCAGTACTTC,CASKMDRAPYEQYF
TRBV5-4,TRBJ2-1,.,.,TGTGCCAGCTTTGGGGGGCCAATCTCCTACAATGAGCAGTTCTTC,CASFGGPISYNEQFF
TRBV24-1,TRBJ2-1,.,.,TGTGCCACCAGTGATTCCCTCTACAATGAGCAGTTCTTC,CATSDSLYNEQFF
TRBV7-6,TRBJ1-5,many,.,TGTGCCAGCAGCCAAAATCATACTGGGACGGAGGGGCAGCCCCAGCATTTT,CASSQNHTGTEGQPQHF
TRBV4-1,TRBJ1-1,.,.,TGCGCCAGCAGCCAAGGGCAGGCGCTAAACACTGAAGCTTTCTTT,CASSQGQALNTEAFF
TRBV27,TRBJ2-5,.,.,TGTGTCAGCAGTTATGCCGGGGGAGAAGAGACCCAGTACTTC,CVSSYAGGEETQYF
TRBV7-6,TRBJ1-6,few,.,TGTGCCAGCAGCTTAGCCTCCGGGGATTCACCCCTCCACTTT,CASSLASGDSPLHF
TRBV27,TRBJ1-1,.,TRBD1,TGTGCCAGCAGCCGCGGACAGGGGTACACTGAAGCTTTCTTT,CASSRGQGYTEAFF
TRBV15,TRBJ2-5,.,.,TGTGCCACCAGCAGAGATCTTGTTGAGACCCAGTACTTC,CATSRDLVETQYF
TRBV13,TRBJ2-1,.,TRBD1,TGTGCCAGCAGCTCCAGACAGGGGGCGAACAATGAGCAGTTCTTC,CASSSRQGANNEQFF
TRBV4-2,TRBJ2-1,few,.,TGTGCCAGCAGCCAAGGCGGGTACAATGAGCAGTTCTTC,CASSQGGYNEQFF
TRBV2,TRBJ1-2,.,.,TGTGCCAGCAGTGGGCAGGGCTATGGCTACACCTTC,CASSGQGYGYTF
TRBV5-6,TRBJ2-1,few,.,TGTGCCAGCAGCTCCTCGGGGACTTACAATGAGCAGTTCTTC,CASSSSGTYNEQFF
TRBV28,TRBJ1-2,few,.,TGTGCCAGCAGTTCAGTGTCAGGTCCCTATGGCTACACCTTC,CASSSVSGPYGYTF
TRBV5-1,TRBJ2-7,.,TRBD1,TGCGCCGGGGGACAGGGCGTCTCCTACGAGCAGTACTTC,CAGGQGVSYEQYF
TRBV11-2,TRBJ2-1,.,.,TGTGCCAGCAGCTTAGATTGGTGGGGGGCCTACAATGAGCAGTTCTTC,CASSLDWWGAYNEQFF
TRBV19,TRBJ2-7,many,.,TGTGCCAGTAGTATAGGCGCCGGAACCTACGAGCAGTACTTC,CASSIGAGTYEQYF
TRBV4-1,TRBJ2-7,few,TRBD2,TGCGCCAGCAGCCATGGGACTAGCAGCTCCTACGAGCAGTACTTC,CASSHGTSSSYEQYF